The 16 T cell receptor beta chains below were found in one sample sequenced in a study of blood T cell repertoires in COVID-19. Assay: immunoSEQ multiplex PCR; the TCRdb copy retains only in-frame clones and omits some. The sample consists of 150,000 to 180,000 clones, around three quarters of them appearing once. Sequencing was performed on peripheral blood. These receptors came from a man older than 75 with acute or convalescent COVID-19.

This chain uses TRBV5-6 with TRBJ2-5; the match to TRBD2 covers 8 bases. In germline, CDR1 is SGHDT, CDR2 YYEEEE. Losses at the gene ends were 2 bases for V and 0 bases for J; bases not matched to a gene: 3. The CDR3 consists of 15 residues. The CDR3 DNA reads as TGTGCCAGCAGCTTAACAGCGGGGGACCAAGAGACCCAGTACTTC. The encoded protein is CASSLTAGDQETQYF.

V is TRBV6-1 and J is TRBJ2-7; TRBD2 agrees at 8 bases. This CDR3 region has 14 residues. Germline V gene sequence: CDR1 MNHNS, CDR2 SASEGT. The ends lost 2 bases at V and 7 bases at J; junction bases unmatched: 7. CDR3 coding DNA: TGTGCCAGCAGTGAACGGCGGGGGGACGGGGAGCAGTACGTC. Its translation: CASSERRGDGEQYV.

This chain links TRBV29-1 with TRBJ1-1, with D unclear. The CDR3 sequence is 12 residues long. The V and J ends lost 3 bases and 0 bases respectively, with 5 bases between them. Per germline, CDR1 SQVTM and CDR2 ANQGSEA. In DNA form, the CDR3 reads TGCAGCGTTGACCGTATGAACACTGAAGCTTTCTTT. Protein: CSVDRMNTEAFF.

The genes are TRBV6-6 and TRBJ2-6, with 7 bases matching TRBD1. CDR1 and CDR2 from the germline V gene are MNHNY and SVGAGI (reference sequence). The CDR3 sequence is 18 residues long. Trimming took 5 bases from V and 0 from J; bases not matched to a gene: 10. The CDR3 DNA sequence: TGTGCCAGCAGTCCCTCCCGGACAGGCCTCTCTGGGGCCAACGTCCTGACTTTC. It is translated as CASSPSRTGLSGANVLTF.

The V and J genes are TRBV25-1 and TRBJ1-2; no reliable D call. Germline values: CDR1 MGHDK, CDR2 SYGVNS. The CDR3 sequence is 12 residues long. V was clipped by 5 bases and J by 8 bases, with 12 bases between them. The CDR3 loop is CASSRLVGGYTF. CDR3 DNA sequence: TGTGCCAGCAGTCGACTAGTTGGAGGCTACACCTTC.

V is TRBV30 and J is TRBJ1-1, with 8 positions matching TRBD1. This CDR3 is 14 amino acids long. Trimming removed 4 bases from V and 5 bases from J; junction bases left unmatched: 9. Germline loops: CDR1 GTSNPN, CDR2 SVGIG (reference sequence). The CDR3 DNA sequence: TGTGCCTGGATACAATCGACAGGGGCGACTGAAGCTTTCTTT. Translation gives CAWIQSTGATEAFF.

This chain joins TRBV9 and TRBJ1-3; 8 bases map to TRBD1. The CDR3 is 17 amino acids. From germline, CDR1 is SGDLS and CDR2 YYNGEE. V lost 1 base, J lost 4 bases, and 10 bases stayed unmatched. CDR3 loop: CASSVTQTGGSGNTIYF. Here the CDR3 DNA reads TGTGCCAGCAGCGTAACCCAAACAGGGGGATCCGGAAACACCATATATTTT.

The V and J genes are TRBV5-1 and TRBJ2-2, with 8 bases identical to TRBD2. Germline V gene sequence: CDR1 SGHRS, CDR2 YFSETQ. The CDR3 spans 16 residues. Germline trimming cut 5 bases from V and 3 bases from J; bases unmatched to any gene: 9. The CDR3 reads CASSPGVAGYTGELFF. For the CDR3, the DNA is TGCGCCAGCAGTCCTGGGGTAGCGGGGTACACCGGGGAGCTGTTTTTT.

This sequence joins TRBV29-1 and TRBJ2-3, with 8 bases identical to TRBD2. This CDR3 has 11 residues. V lost 5 bases, J lost 8 bases, and 3 bases stayed unmatched. Germline CDR1 SQVTM, CDR2 ANQGSEA. CDR3 sequence: CSVFTSGTQYF. The CDR3 region has the DNA TGCAGCGTTTTCACTAGCGGTACGCAGTATTTT.

The rearrangement joins TRBV20-1 to TRBJ2-7; 11 bases match TRBD2. CDR1 and CDR2 from the germline V gene are DFQATT and SNEGSKA (reference sequence). CDR3 length: 15 residues. Trimming took 3 bases from V and 7 from J; bases not matched to a gene: 11. The CDR3 region has the DNA TGCAGTGCTAGTCGAAGACTAGCGGGGTCGAGGGAGCAGTACTTC. This encodes CSASRRLAGSREQYF.

The chain joins TRBV5-5 to TRBJ1-1; D gene uncertain. The V gene lost 0 bases and the J gene lost 2 bases, with 11 bases spanning the gap. The V gene's germline CDR1 is SGHKS and CDR2 YYEKEE (reference sequence). CDR3 size: 15 residues. CDR3 nucleotide sequence: TGTGCCAGCAGCTTGGGGCGGCAGAAAAACACTGAAGCTTTCTTT. The encoded protein is CASSLGRQKNTEAFF.

This chain uses TRBV4-2 with TRBJ1-2; tentative D call: TRBD1 (5 bases). Germline CDR1 LGHNA, CDR2 YNFKEQ. The CDR3 spans 13 residues. V lost 5 bases to trimming and J lost 4 bases, with 11 bases between them. The CDR3, as DNA: TGTGCCAGCAGCATGGGACTTTCCTATGGCTACACCTTC. The encoded protein is CASSMGLSYGYTF.

The chain is built from TRBV5-1 and TRBJ2-3, with 10 bases identical to TRBD2. This CDR3 region has 16 residues. Trimming took 3 bases from V and 4 from J; bases not matched to a gene: 8. Germline assignment: CDR1 SGHRS and CDR2 YFSETQ. The CDR3 DNA is TGCGCCAGCAGCTCCCCCGGGACTAGCGTCGCAGATACGCAGTATTTT. It codes for CASSSPGTSVADTQYF.

CDR3 sequence (DNA): TGCGCCAGCAGCCAAGTTCTCCTAGCGGGGGGGCGGGATACGCAGTATTTT. Its protein product is CASSQVLLAGGRDTQYF. J is TRBJ2-3 and V is TRBV4-1; 12 bases map to TRBD2. Germline values: CDR1 MGHRA, CDR2 YSYEKL. The CDR3 covers 17 residues. V lost 1 base, J lost 6 bases, and 8 bases stayed unmatched.

This sequence joins TRBV6-2 or TRBV6-3 and TRBJ2-6, with 9 nucleotides matching TRBD2. Germline loops: CDR1 MNHEY, CDR2 SVGEGT. V lost 0 bases, J lost 0 bases, and 9 bases stayed unmatched. The CDR3 length is 20 residues. CDR3 DNA: TGTGCCAGCAGTTACTCGGGGGCTAGCGGGGCCGCCTCTGGGGCCAACGTCCTGACTTTC. Its protein product is CASSYSGASGAASGANVLTF.

This clone has just one count. This rearrangement joins TRBV4-1 to TRBJ2-5; TRBD2 aligns across 7 bases. CDR3 size: 15 residues. Unmatched junction bases numbered 8, after V lost 0 bases and J lost 7 bases. CDR1 and CDR2 (germline): MGHRA, YSYEKL. The CDR3 DNA sequence: TGCGCCAGCAGCCAAGACGTGGGGGGGGTTGTGACCCAGTACTTC. This sequence encodes CASSQDVGGVVTQYF.